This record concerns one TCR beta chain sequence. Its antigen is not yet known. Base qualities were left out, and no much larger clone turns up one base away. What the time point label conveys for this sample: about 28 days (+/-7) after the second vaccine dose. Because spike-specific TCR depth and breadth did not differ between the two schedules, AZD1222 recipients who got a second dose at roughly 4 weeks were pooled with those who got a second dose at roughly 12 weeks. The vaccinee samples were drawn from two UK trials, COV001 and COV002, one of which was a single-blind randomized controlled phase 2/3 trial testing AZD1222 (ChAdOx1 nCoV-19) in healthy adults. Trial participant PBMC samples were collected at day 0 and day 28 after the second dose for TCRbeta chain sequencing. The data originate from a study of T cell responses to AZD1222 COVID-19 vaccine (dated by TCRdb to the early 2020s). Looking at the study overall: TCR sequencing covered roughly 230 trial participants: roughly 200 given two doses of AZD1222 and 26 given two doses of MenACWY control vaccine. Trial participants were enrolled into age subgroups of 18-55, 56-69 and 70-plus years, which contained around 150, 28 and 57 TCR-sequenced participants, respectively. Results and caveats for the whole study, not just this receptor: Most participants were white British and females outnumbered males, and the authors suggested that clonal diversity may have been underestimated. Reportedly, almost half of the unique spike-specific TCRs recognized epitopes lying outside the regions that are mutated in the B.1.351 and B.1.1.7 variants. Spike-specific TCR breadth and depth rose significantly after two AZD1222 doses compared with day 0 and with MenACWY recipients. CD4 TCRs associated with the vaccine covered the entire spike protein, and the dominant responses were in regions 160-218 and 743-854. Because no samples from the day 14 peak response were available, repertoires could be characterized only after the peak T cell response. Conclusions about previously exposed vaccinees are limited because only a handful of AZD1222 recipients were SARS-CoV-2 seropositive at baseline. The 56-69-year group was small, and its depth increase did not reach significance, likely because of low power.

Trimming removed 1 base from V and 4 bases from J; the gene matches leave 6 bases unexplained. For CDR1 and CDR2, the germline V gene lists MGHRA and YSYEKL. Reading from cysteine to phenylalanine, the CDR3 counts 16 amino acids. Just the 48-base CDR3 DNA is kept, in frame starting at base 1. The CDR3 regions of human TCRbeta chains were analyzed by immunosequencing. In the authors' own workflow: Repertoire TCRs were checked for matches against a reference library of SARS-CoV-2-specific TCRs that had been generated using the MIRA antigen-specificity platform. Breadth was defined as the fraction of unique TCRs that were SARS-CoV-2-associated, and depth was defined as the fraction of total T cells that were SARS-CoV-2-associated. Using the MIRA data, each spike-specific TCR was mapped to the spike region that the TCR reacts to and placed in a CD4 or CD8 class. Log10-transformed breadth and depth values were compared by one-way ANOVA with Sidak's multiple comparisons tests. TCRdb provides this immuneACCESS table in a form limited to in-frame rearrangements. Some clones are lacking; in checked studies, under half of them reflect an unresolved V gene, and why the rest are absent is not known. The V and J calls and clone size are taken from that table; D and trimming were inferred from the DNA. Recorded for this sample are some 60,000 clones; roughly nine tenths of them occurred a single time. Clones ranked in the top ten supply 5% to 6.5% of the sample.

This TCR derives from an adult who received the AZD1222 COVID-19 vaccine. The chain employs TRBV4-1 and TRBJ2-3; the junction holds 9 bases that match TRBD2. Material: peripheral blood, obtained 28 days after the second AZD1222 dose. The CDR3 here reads CASSQVFAGGPDTQYF. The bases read TGCGCCAGCAGCCAAGTCTTTGCGGGGGGGCCAGATACGCAGTATTTT.